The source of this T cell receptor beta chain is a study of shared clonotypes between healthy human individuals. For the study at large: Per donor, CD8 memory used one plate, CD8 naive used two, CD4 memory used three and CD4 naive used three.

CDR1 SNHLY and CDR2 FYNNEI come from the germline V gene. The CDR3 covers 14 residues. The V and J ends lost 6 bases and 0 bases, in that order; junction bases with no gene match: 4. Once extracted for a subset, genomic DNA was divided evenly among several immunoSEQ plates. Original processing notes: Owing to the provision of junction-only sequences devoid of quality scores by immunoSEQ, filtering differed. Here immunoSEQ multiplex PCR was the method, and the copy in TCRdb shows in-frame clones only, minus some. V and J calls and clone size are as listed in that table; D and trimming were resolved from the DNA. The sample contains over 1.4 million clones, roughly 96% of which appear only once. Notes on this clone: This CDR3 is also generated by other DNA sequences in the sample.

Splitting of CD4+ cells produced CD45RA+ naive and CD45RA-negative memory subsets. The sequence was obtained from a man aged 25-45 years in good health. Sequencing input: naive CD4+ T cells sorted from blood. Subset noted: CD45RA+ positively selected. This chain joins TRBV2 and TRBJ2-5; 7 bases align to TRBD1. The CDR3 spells CASSPGQYQETQYF. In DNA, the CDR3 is TGTGCCAGCAGCCCGGGACAGTACCAAGAGACCCAGTACTTC.